The present TCR beta chain was sequenced within a study of shared clonotypes between healthy human individuals. The overall study: With ages of 18 to 49, the donors were a couple of women and a few men.

Per sorted-subset replicate PCR, input was 200 to 250 ng DNA, representing about 30,000 T cell genomes. Produced via immunoSEQ multiplex PCR; TCRdb's table is partial and in-frame only. The sample lists about 710,000 clones, 72% occurring once. Germline trimming cut 4 bases from V and 6 bases from J; bases unmatched to any gene: 11. There are 16 residues in the CDR3. In germline, CDR1 is MDHEN, CDR2 SYDVKM. Study-wide points: Since donors were few, the genetic and exposure-history diversity represented was limited.

As for this clone: The antigen remains unidentified.

The study drew its donors from healthy HIV-negative adults without recent acute infections or vaccinations. Source material: memory CD4+ T cells sorted from blood. Subset indicated: CD45RA-negative fraction. The V and J genes are TRBV28 and TRBJ2-1, with TRBD2 matching over 8 bases. This sequence originates from a woman aged 25 to 39 in good health. CDR3 DNA: TGTGCCAGCAGTTCCCCGGGACTAGGGAACTTCAATGAGCAGTTCTTC. Translating gives CASSSPGLGNFNEQFF.